This T cell receptor (beta chain) was recorded in a study of shared clonotypes between healthy human individuals. CDR1 is LGHNT, CDR2 FRNRAP, per germline. The CDR3 consists of 13 residues. Trimming left V 3 bases short and J 5 bases short, with 8 bases between. Deep was the level used in running the assay. Using immunoSEQ multiplex PCR, the repertoire was profiled, and TCRdb retains in-frame clones only, with some absent. The sample carries fewer than 1 million clones, roughly 96% recorded once. Study-wide results and limits: What naive subsets generally showed was a larger estimated richness than memory subsets showed.

For this clone: Its antigen is as yet unknown.

Positive CCR7 selection of CD45RO-negative cells yielded the naive CD8 cells, and terminally differentiated effector memory CD45RA+ cells were excluded. The sample was naive CD8+ T cells sorted from blood. This chain links TRBV12-5 with TRBJ1-5; D possibly corresponds to TRBD1 (5 bases). The TCR originated in a man aged 25-40 years in good health. Here the CDR3 DNA reads TGTGCTAGTGGTTTCGACAGCCATCAGCCCCAGCATTTT. Translated, it gives CASGFDSHQPQHF. Based on the CDR3 plus reference TRBV12-5 and TRBJ1-5, the full variable domain is DARVTQTPRHKVTEMGQEVTMRCQPILGHNTVFWYRQTMMQGLELLAYFRNRAPLDDSGMPKDRFSAEMPDATLATLKIQPSEPRDSAVYFCASGFDSHQPQHFGDGTRLSIL.